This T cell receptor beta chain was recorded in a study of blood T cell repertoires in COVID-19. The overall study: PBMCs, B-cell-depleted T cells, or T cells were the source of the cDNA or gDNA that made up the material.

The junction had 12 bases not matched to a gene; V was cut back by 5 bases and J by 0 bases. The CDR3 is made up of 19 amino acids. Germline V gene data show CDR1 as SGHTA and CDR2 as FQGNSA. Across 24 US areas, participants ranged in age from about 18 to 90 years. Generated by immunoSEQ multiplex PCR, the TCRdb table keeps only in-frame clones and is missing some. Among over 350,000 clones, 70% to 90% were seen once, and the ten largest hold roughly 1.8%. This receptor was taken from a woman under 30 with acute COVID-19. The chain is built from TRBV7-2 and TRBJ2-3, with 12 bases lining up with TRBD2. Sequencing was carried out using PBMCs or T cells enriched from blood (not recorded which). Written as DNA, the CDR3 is TGTGCCAGCAGCGAGGTCGAGACTAGCGGGAGTTTGAGCACAGATACGCAGTATTTT. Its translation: CASSEVETSGSLSTDTQYF. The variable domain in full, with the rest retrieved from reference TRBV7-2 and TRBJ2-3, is GAGVSQSPSNKVTEKGKDVELRCDPISGHTALYWYRQSLGQGLEFLIYFQGNSAPDKSGLPSDRFSAERTGGSVSTLTIQRTQQEDSAVYLCASSEVETSGSLSTDTQYFGPGTRLTVL.